The entry that follows covers one T cell receptor beta chain sequence. The antigen remains unidentified. Germline trimming cut 4 bases from V and 1 base from J; bases unmatched to any gene: 4. The CDR3 is 15 residues long. The data are from a study of Graves' ophthalmopathy and Graves' hyperthyroidism. General study points: Detection in blood was also observed for most expanded thyroid clonotypes above 0.001 frequency. In predicting ophthalmopathy progression, the model reached 70.59% sensitivity and 72% to 85% specificity.

The study amplified TCR beta CDR3 regions using RNA transcripts. HTBI-primed first-round RT-PCR preceded second-round multiplex PCR. TCRdb processed the multiplex PCR reads anew with MiXCR; each CDR3 protein has one entry. Among about 25,000 distinct CDR3 sequences listed, about 44% were seen once. The TCR comes from an adult woman with stable Graves' hyperthyroidism. Specimen: peripheral blood. The chain employs TRBV12-3 or TRBV12-4 and TRBJ1-1, with 9 bases that match TRBD1. The CDR3 sequence: CASSSGTGTNTEAFF. The CDR3 nucleotides are TGTGCCAGCAGTTCAGGGACAGGGACGAACACTGAAGCTTTCTTT.